The 19 T cell receptor beta chains below come from one sample, sequenced in a study of T cells in Graves' hyperthyroidism and ophthalmopathy. From RNA transcripts, TCR beta CDR3 regions were amplified. TCR CDR3 regions were first amplified by RT-PCR with HTBI primers. One entry per CDR3 protein, called by TCRdb with MiXCR from the multiplex PCR reads. The repertoire holds more than 600,000 distinct CDR3 sequences, with over 15% as singletons. The source material was blood. The receptor set was obtained from a man younger than 35 with Graves' hyperthyroidism.

The chain joins TRBV6-2 or TRBV6-3 to TRBJ2-7; the D is unclear. The V end lost 3 bases, the J end lost 5 bases, and 14 bases lay between the germline ends. CDR1 and CDR2 (germline): MNHEY, SVGEGT. The CDR3 consists of 14 residues. CDR3 protein: CASSYLLVSHEQYF. CDR3 DNA: TGTGCCAGCAGTTATCTTCTAGTTTCCCACGAGCAGTACTTC.

CDR3 protein: CASSENLAGGQSGEQFF. Written as DNA, the CDR3 is TGTGCCAGCAGCGAAAACCTAGCGGGAGGCCAATCCGGTGAGCAGTTCTTC. This rearrangement joins TRBV6-1 to TRBJ2-1, with 11 bases aligning to TRBD2. CDR3 length: 17 amino acids. V lost 6 bases and J lost 9; bases outside the gene matches: 16. In germline, CDR1 is MNHNS, CDR2 SASEGT.

CDR3 DNA: TGCAGTGCTTCACCAGGGGGGTTTGTAATCGATCAGCCCCAGCATTTT. Translated: CSASPGGFVIDQPQHF. J is TRBJ1-5 and V is TRBV20-1; TRBD1 matches 7 bases. The trim removed 5 bases at V and 5 bases at J, leaving 15 bases unmatched. The CDR3 is 16 residues long. The germline CDR1 and CDR2 sequences are DFQATT and SNEGSKA (reference sequence).

The V and J genes are TRBV12-3 or TRBV12-4 and TRBJ2-2; D may correspond to TRBD1 or TRBD2 (6 bases each). The CDR3 is made up of 16 amino acids. The V end was cut by 2 bases, the J end by 5 bases, with 15 bases between. Here the CDR3 DNA reads TGTGCCAGCAGTTTATTTTCGGGGGCAGGTACCGGGGAGCTGTTTTTT. Amino acid sequence: CASSLFSGAGTGELFF.

This clonotype occurred a few times. The gene calls are TRBV7-2 and TRBJ1-5; D unclear. The CDR3 sequence is 14 residues long. CDR1 SGHTA and CDR2 FQGNSA come from the germline V gene. V lost 1 base to trimming and J lost 1 base, with 5 bases between them. The CDR3 protein is CASSLVLSNQPQHF. The CDR3 nucleotides read TGTGCCAGCAGCTTAGTTTTGAGCAATCAGCCCCAGCATTTT. Drawing the rest from reference TRBV7-2 and TRBJ1-5, the complete variable domain is GAGVSQSPSNKVTEKGKDVELRCDPISGHTALYWYRQSLGQGLEFLIYFQGNSAPDKSGLPSDRFSAERTGGSVSTLTIQRTQQEDSAVYLCASSLVLSNQPQHFGDGTRLSIL.

This clonotype has only a few counts. The V gene is TRBV6-6, the J gene TRBJ2-2, with unresolved D. Germline-derived CDR1 and CDR2 are MNHNY and SVGAGI (reference sequence). This CDR3 is built from 13 residues. V gave up 0 bases and J gave up 7 bases, with 6 bases separating them. The CDR3, as DNA: TGTGCCAGCAGTTACTCGGGCCGCGGGGAGCTGTTTTTT. Protein product: CASSYSGRGELFF.

This clonotype appeared a few times. This chain links TRBV7-2 with TRBJ2-3, with 8 bases that match TRBD1. V lost 1 base to trimming and J lost 4 bases; unmatched junction nucleotides: 7. Germline CDR1 and CDR2: SGHTA and FQGNSA. CDR3 length: 16 residues. CDR3 DNA sequence: TGTGCCAGCAGCTTAGTCAACAGGGGGTTTGCAGATACGCAGTATTTT. Residues: CASSLVNRGFADTQYF. Full variable domain (rest looked up from reference TRBV7-2 and TRBJ2-3): GAGVSQSPSNKVTEKGKDVELRCDPISGHTALYWYRQSLGQGLEFLIYFQGNSAPDKSGLPSDRFSAERTGGSVSTLTIQRTQQEDSAVYLCASSLVNRGFADTQYFGPGTRLTVL.

In regard to this clonotype: Possible read error: a much larger clone is one base away. The chain recombines TRBV7-2 with TRBJ2-3; TRBD1 matches at 11 bases. The CDR3 contains 15 residues. CDR1 and CDR2 from the germline V gene are SGHTA and FQGNSA. CDR3 in DNA: TGTGCCGGCAGCCCGGACAGGGGGCGCCCAGATACGCAGTATTTT. It specifies CAGSPDRGRPDTQYF.

The count of this clonotype is one. J is TRBJ1-5 and V is TRBV7-9; no clear D gene. The CDR3 runs to 14 residues. The germline CDR1 and CDR2 sequences are SEHNR and FQNEAQ (reference sequence). V was trimmed by 1 base and J by 7 bases, leaving 11 bases between them. The chain's CDR3 is CASSLEGPGQPQHF. CDR3 coding DNA: TGTGCCAGCAGCTTAGAGGGTCCAGGACAGCCCCAGCATTTT.

This clonotype was counted between two and nine times. V and J are TRBV29-1 and TRBJ2-7, with 13 bases aligning to TRBD2. The CDR3 has 19 amino acids. The junction had 15 bases not matched to a gene; V was cut back by 0 bases and J by 4 bases. The germline V gene encodes CDR1 SQVTM and CDR2 ANQGSEA. In DNA form, the CDR3 reads TGCAGCGTTGAAGATCAAGGGGGACTAGCGGGAATGAGGCCGTACGAGCAGTACTTC. Residues: CSVEDQGGLAGMRPYEQYF.

This clonotype was recorded a few times. The chain has TRBV11-2 and TRBJ2-7; TRBD2 is a possible D gene (6 bases). The CDR3 consists of 13 residues. V was clipped by 5 bases and J by 3 bases, with 11 bases between them. CDR1 is SGHAT, CDR2 FQNNGV, per germline. CDR3 DNA sequence: TGTGCCAGCAGCGCGCAGGGAGGCTACGAGCAGTACTTC. Its translation: CASSAQGGYEQYF.

This clonotype was detected ten times or more. The chain carries TRBV11-2 and TRBJ2-7; TRBD2 agrees at 10 bases. V was clipped by 4 bases and J by 4 bases; unmatched bases: 19. The CDR3 is 19 residues long. Germline V CDR1 and CDR2: SGHAT, FQNNGV. In DNA, the CDR3 is TGTGCCAGCAGCTCCCGTAGGGTCTCGAGGACTAGCGGATTTTACGAGCAGTACTTC. Translating it yields CASSSRRVSRTSGFYEQYF.

This clonotype was detected many times. This sequence joins TRBV6-4 and TRBJ2-1, with 9 bases that match TRBD2. J was trimmed by 4 bases and V by 5 bases; bases with no gene match: 6. Germline V gives CDR1 MRHNA, CDR2 SNTAGT. The CDR3 sequence is 15 residues long. In DNA form, the CDR3 reads TGTGCCAGCAGTAAGGCTAGCGGGGATTACAATGAGCAGTTCTTC. Translation: CASSKASGDYNEQFF.

This clonotype has a count of ten or more. The gene calls are TRBV28 and TRBJ2-7; 10 positions match TRBD1. The trim removed 5 bases at V and 5 bases at J, leaving 6 bases unmatched. In germline, CDR1 is MDHEN, CDR2 SYDVKM. The CDR3 is made up of 14 amino acids. The CDR3 loop is CASSLSTGGHEQYF. Written as DNA, the CDR3 is TGTGCCAGCAGTCTATCGACAGGGGGCCACGAGCAGTACTTC.

The J gene is TRBJ2-3, the V gene TRBV19; D is undetermined. The V end was cut by 6 bases, the J end by 7 bases, with 17 bases between. The CDR3 extends over 14 amino acids. The germline V gene encodes CDR1 LNHDA and CDR2 SQIVND (reference sequence). CDR3 DNA sequence: TGTGCCAGTAGCCGAGGTCCCCTCTCGTATACGCAGTATTTT. The encoded protein is CASSRGPLSYTQYF. Combining the CDR3 with reference TRBV19 and TRBJ2-3 gives the whole variable domain DGGITQSPKYLFRKEGQNVTLSCEQNLNHDAMYWYRQDPGQGLRLIYYSQIVNDFQKGDIAEGYSVSREKKESFPLTVTSAQKNPTAFYLCASSRGPLSYTQYFGPGTRLTVL.

This clonotype was counted at least ten times. The V call is TRBV29-1, the J call TRBJ2-1, with 8 nucleotides matching TRBD1. V shed 0 bases and J 4 bases; nucleotides not matched to a gene: 5. The CDR3 covers 15 residues. Germline lookup yields CDR1 SQVTM and CDR2 ANQGSEA. CDR3 coding DNA: TGCAGCGTTGAAGATCGGGACAGGCCTTACAATGAGCAGTTCTTC. It is translated as CSVEDRDRPYNEQFF.

The chain recombines TRBV9 with TRBJ1-1, with unresolved D. Germline V gene sequence: CDR1 SGDLS, CDR2 YYNGEE. Trimming took off 4 bases at V and 2 bases at J, with 12 bases between the two ends. The CDR3 covers 14 residues. The CDR3, as DNA: TGTGCCAGCAGCCCAGCAGACGGAAACACTGAAGCTTTCTTT. It translates to CASSPADGNTEAFF.

This clonotype was seen many times. The chain links TRBV2 to TRBJ2-1, with TRBD2 matching 11 bases. The trim removed 8 bases at V and 2 bases at J, leaving 5 bases unmatched. In germline, CDR1 is SNHLY, CDR2 FYNNEI. This CDR3 is 15 amino acids long. CDR3 in DNA: TGTGCCAGCCTCCCGGGACTAGCGGCCTACAATGAGCAGTTCTTC. It is translated as CASLPGLAAYNEQFF.

This chain uses TRBV6-1 with TRBJ2-1, with 7 bases aligning to TRBD2. Per the germline V gene, CDR1 is MNHNS and CDR2 is SASEGT. This CDR3 is 14 amino acids long. V shed 10 bases, J shed 8 bases, and the junction held 14 bases outside the gene matches. The CDR3 here is CAMLGGRAPHEQFF. CDR3 sequence (DNA): TGTGCCATGCTTGGCGGGAGAGCCCCCCATGAGCAGTTCTTC.